This record concerns one TCR beta chain sequence. V shed 5 bases, J shed 6 bases, and the junction held 12 bases outside the gene matches. CDR1 is MNHEY and CDR2 is SMNVEV in the germline V gene (reference sequence). This CDR3 is 17 amino acids long. These data originate in a study of control samples from healthy donors and cancer patients. TCRdb's copy holds only in-frame clones and misses some; the assay was immunoSEQ multiplex PCR. The table includes over 100,000 clones, around nine tenths detected once. The gene calls are TRBV27 and TRBJ2-3, with 12 bases matching TRBD2. The sequence was obtained from a man between 45 and 60 years old in good health. The sample was blood. The CDR3 DNA is TGTGCCAGCAGTCCCCTCCGACTAGCGGGGGAACATGATACGCAGTATTTT. It yields the protein CASSPLRLAGEHDTQYF.